This record covers a single T cell receptor beta chain. Its matching antigen is unknown. The entry originates in a study of blood T cells in healthy people across ages. The germline V gene has CDR1 SGHTA and CDR2 FQGNSA. V lost 5 bases to trimming and J lost 5 bases, with 17 bases between them. The CDR3 has 15 amino acids. Through a sample-barcoded 5' primer and a J-beta primer mix, a second PCR was run for roughly 7 to 11 cycles. TCRdb re-analysed the 5' RACE reads in MiXCR, keeping a single row per CDR3 protein. The sample includes under 2,000,000 distinct CDR3 sequences, around half seen only once; the top ten take over 2%. Study-level results: Naive CD4+ cells and diversity were both higher in long-lived donors than in aged donors. Donor CMV status was unknown, possibly confounding expanded clonotype changes.

Sequenced material: blood. This TCR was recovered from a woman aged 40 to 50 in good health. The V and J genes are TRBV7-2 and TRBJ2-3; a possible D gene is TRBD2 (5 bases). This chain's CDR3 is CASSPRTPTGDTQYF. CDR3 coding DNA: TGTGCCAGCAGCCCCAGGACTCCGACGGGAGATACGCAGTATTTT.